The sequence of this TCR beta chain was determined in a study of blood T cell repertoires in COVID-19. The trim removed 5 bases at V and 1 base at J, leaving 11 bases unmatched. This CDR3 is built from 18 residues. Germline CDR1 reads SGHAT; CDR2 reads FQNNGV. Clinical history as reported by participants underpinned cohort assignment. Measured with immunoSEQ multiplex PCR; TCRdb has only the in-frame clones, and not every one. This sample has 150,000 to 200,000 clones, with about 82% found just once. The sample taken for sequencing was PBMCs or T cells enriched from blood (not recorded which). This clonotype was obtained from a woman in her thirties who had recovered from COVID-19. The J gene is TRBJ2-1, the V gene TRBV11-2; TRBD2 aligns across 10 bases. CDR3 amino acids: CASSARAGGPKSYNEQFF. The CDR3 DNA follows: TGTGCCAGCAGCGCCCGAGCGGGAGGGCCGAAGTCCTACAATGAGCAGTTCTTC. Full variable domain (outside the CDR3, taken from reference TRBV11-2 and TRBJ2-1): EAGVAQSPRYKIIEKRQSVAFWCNPISGHATLYWYQQILGQGPKLLIQFQNNGVVDDSQLPKDRFSAERLKGVDSTLKIQPAKLEDSAVYLCASSARAGGPKSYNEQFFGPGTRLTVL.